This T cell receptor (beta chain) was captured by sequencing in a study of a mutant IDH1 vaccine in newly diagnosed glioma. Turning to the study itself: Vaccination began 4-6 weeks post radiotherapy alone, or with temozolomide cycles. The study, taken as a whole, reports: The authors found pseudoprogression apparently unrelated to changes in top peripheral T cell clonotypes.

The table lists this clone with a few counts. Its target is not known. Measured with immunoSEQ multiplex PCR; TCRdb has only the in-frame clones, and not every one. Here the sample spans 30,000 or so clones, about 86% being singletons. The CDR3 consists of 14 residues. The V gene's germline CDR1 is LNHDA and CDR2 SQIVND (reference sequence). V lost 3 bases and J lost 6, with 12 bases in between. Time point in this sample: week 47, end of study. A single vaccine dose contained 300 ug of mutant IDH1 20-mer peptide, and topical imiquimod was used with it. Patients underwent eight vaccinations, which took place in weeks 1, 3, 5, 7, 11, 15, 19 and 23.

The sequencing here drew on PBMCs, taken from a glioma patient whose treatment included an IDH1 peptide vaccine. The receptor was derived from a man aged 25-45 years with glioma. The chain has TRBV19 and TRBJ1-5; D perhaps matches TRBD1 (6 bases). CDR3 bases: TGTGCCAGTAGTATTCGGGGGGCGAGTCAGCCCCAGCATTTT. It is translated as CASSIRGASQPQHF.